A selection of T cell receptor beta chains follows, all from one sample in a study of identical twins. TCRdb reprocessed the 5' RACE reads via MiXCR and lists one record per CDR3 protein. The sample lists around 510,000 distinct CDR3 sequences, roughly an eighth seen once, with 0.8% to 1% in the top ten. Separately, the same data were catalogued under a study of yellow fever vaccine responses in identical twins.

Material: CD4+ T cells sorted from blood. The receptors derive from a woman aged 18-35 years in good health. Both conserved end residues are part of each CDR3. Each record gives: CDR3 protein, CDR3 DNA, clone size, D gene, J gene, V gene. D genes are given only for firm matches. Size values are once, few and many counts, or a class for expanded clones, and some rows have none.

CDR3 protein: CASTEYYGYTF; CDR3 DNA: TGTGCCAGCACAGAGTACTATGGCTACACCTTC; clone size: few; D gene: NA; J gene: TRBJ1-2; V gene: TRBV30
CDR3 protein: CASSLTGPSSYEQYF; CDR3 DNA: TGTGCCAGCAGCTTAACCGGGCCAAGCTCCTACGAGCAGTACTTC; clone size: few; D gene: NA; J gene: TRBJ2-7; V gene: TRBV7-9
CDR3 protein: CSARDTQYF; CDR3 DNA: TGCAGTGCCCGGGATACGCAGTATTTT; clone size: NA; D gene: NA; J gene: TRBJ2-3; V gene: TRBV20-1
CDR3 protein: CASTGAIAGHTDTQYF; CDR3 DNA: TGTGCCAGCACGGGGGCAATAGCGGGGCACACAGATACGCAGTATTTT; clone size: NA; D gene: TRBD2; J gene: TRBJ2-3; V gene: TRBV5-6
CDR3 protein: CASSKDRGVGELFF; CDR3 DNA: TGTGCCAGCAGTAAAGACAGGGGCGTCGGGGAGCTGTTTTTT; clone size: NA; D gene: TRBD1; J gene: TRBJ2-2; V gene: TRBV2
CDR3 protein: CASSSKPGQGVHEQYF; CDR3 DNA: TGTGCCAGCAGTTCCAAACCGGGACAGGGGGTCCACGAGCAGTACTTC; clone size: few; D gene: TRBD1; J gene: TRBJ2-7; V gene: TRBV7-9
CDR3 protein: CASSLVISSGEQYF; CDR3 DNA: TGCGCCAGCAGCTTGGTGATCTCCTCTGGCGAGCAGTACTTC; clone size: NA; D gene: NA; J gene: TRBJ2-7; V gene: TRBV5-1
CDR3 protein: CAISESLGQGALPETQYF; CDR3 DNA: TGTGCCATCAGTGAGTCCCTAGGACAGGGGGCGCTCCCAGAGACCCAGTACTTC; clone size: few; D gene: TRBD1; J gene: TRBJ2-5; V gene: TRBV10-3
CDR3 protein: CASNRETAGIGTQYF; CDR3 DNA: TGTGCCAGCAACCGGGAGACAGCGGGGATCGGTACGCAGTATTTT; clone size: few; D gene: TRBD2; J gene: TRBJ2-3; V gene: TRBV2
CDR3 protein: CASSPGGITSGNTIYF; CDR3 DNA: TGTGCCAGCTCACCTGGGGGGATTACCTCTGGAAACACCATATATTTT; clone size: many; D gene: NA; J gene: TRBJ1-3; V gene: TRBV18
CDR3 protein: CASSGPGLAMEYF; CDR3 DNA: TGTGCCAGCAGCGGACCGGGACTAGCCATGGAGTACTTC; clone size: NA; D gene: TRBD2; J gene: TRBJ2-7; V gene: TRBV2
CDR3 protein: CSARSSGTRSYNEQFF; CDR3 DNA: TGCAGTGCTAGAAGTAGCGGGACCCGCTCCTACAATGAGCAGTTCTTC; clone size: NA; D gene: TRBD2; J gene: TRBJ2-1; V gene: TRBV20-1
CDR3 protein: CSARVRVAGGDRVQFF; CDR3 DNA: TGCAGTGCTAGAGTTCGGGTAGCGGGAGGTGATCGGGTGCAGTTCTTC; clone size: NA; D gene: TRBD2; J gene: TRBJ2-1; V gene: TRBV20-1
CDR3 protein: CASSLGLAGTETQYF; CDR3 DNA: TGTGCCAGCAGCTTAGGACTAGCGGGGACAGAGACCCAGTACTTC; clone size: many; D gene: TRBD2; J gene: TRBJ2-5; V gene: TRBV11-2
CDR3 protein: CATSDSPSWADTQYF; CDR3 DNA: TGTGCCACCAGTGATTCCCCTTCATGGGCAGATACGCAGTATTTT; clone size: NA; D gene: NA; J gene: TRBJ2-3; V gene: TRBV24-1
CDR3 protein: CASSPPTGLNTEAFF; CDR3 DNA: TGTGCCAGCTCACCACCGACAGGGTTGAACACTGAAGCTTTCTTT; clone size: few; D gene: TRBD1; J gene: TRBJ1-1; V gene: TRBV18
CDR3 protein: CSVETSGRRNIQYF; CDR3 DNA: TGCAGCGTTGAAACTAGCGGGAGAAGAAACATTCAGTACTTC; clone size: NA; D gene: TRBD2; J gene: TRBJ2-4; V gene: TRBV29-1
CDR3 protein: CASSSRPGLFTDTQYF; CDR3 DNA: TGTGCCAGCAGCTCAAGACCGGGACTATTCACAGATACGCAGTATTTT; clone size: NA; D gene: TRBD2; J gene: TRBJ2-3; V gene: TRBV7-2
CDR3 protein: CASSQGRADNQPQHF; CDR3 DNA: TGTGCCAGCAGCCAAGGGAGGGCAGACAATCAGCCCCAGCATTTT; clone size: NA; D gene: NA; J gene: TRBJ1-5; V gene: TRBV3-1
CDR3 protein: CASSRTRGEGEQYF; CDR3 DNA: TGCGCCAGCAGCCGGACCAGGGGGGAGGGCGAGCAGTACTTC; clone size: NA; D gene: NA; J gene: TRBJ2-7; V gene: TRBV5-1
CDR3 protein: CASSLGSGVNTEAFF; CDR3 DNA: TGTGCCAGCAGCTTAGGGTCGGGCGTGAACACTGAAGCTTTCTTT; clone size: few; D gene: NA; J gene: TRBJ1-1; V gene: TRBV7-9
CDR3 protein: CASSLGGGGSYGYTF; CDR3 DNA: TGTGCCAGCAGCTTAGGGGGCGGGGGTAGTTATGGCTACACCTTC; clone size: NA; D gene: NA; J gene: TRBJ1-2; V gene: TRBV7-2
CDR3 protein: CASSFQAGGYNEQFF; CDR3 DNA: TGCGCCAGCAGCTTCCAAGCGGGGGGCTACAATGAGCAGTTCTTC; clone size: few; D gene: TRBD2; J gene: TRBJ2-1; V gene: TRBV5-1
CDR3 protein: CSANRGELFF; CDR3 DNA: TGCAGTGCTAACCGCGGGGAGCTGTTTTTT; clone size: NA; D gene: NA; J gene: TRBJ2-2; V gene: TRBV20-1
CDR3 protein: CASSLEVGIHEQYF; CDR3 DNA: TGTGCCAGCAGCTTAGAAGTAGGAATCCACGAGCAGTACTTC; clone size: NA; D gene: NA; J gene: TRBJ2-7; V gene: TRBV7-2
CDR3 protein: CASSLMRGVSETQYF; CDR3 DNA: TGTGCCAGCAGCCTTATGCGGGGGGTGTCAGAGACCCAGTACTTC; clone size: NA; D gene: TRBD2; J gene: TRBJ2-5; V gene: TRBV3-1